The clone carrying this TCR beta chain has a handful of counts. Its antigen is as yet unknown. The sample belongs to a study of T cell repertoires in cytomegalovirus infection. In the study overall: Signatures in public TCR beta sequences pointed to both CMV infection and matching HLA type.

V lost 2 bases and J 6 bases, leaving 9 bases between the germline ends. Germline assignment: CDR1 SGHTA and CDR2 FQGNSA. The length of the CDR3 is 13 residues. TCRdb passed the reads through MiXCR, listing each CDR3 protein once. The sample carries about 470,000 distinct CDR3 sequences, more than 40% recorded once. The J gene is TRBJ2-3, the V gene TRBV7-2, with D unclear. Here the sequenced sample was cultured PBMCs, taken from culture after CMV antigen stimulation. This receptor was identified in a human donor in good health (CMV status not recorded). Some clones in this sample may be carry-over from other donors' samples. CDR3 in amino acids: CASSLNLGDTQYF. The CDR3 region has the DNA TGTGCCAGCAGCTTAAACCTAGGTGATACGCAGTATTTT.